The TCR beta chain described here comes from a study of blood T cell repertoires in COVID-19. The wider study: COVID-19 samples collected from the United States, Italy and Spain covered acute and convalescent phases. T cells, B-cell-depleted T cells, or PBMCs supplied cDNA or gDNA.

In the authors' methods: Counts of nucleated cells, estimated from reference gene primer amplification, were obtained. Sequencing was performed with immunoSEQ multiplex PCR; in TCRdb, only in-frame clones are kept and a portion is missing. V and J calls and clone size are as listed in that table; D and trimming were resolved from the DNA. Among some 220,000 clones listed, around 81% were seen once. The sequence was collected from a woman aged 55-75 years with acute or convalescent COVID-19. Sequenced input: peripheral blood.

CDR3: CASSPRTGMLGYTF. The CDR3 nucleotides read TGTGCCAGCAGCCCCCGCACCGGGATGTTGGGCTACACCTTC. The J gene is TRBJ1-2, the V gene TRBV5-4; D is uncertain. The ends were cut back, 4 bases at V and 8 bases at J, with 18 bases in the middle. Germline lookup yields CDR1 SGHNT and CDR2 YYREEE (reference sequence). The CDR3 extends over 14 amino acids.